One and the same sample provided the 3 T cell receptor beta chains below, sequenced in a study of T cell changes during pregnancy in multiple sclerosis. Generated by immunoSEQ multiplex PCR, the TCRdb table keeps only in-frame clones and is missing some. The sample gives about 57,000 clones, around 92% of which show up once; 0.15% to 0.2% is in the top ten. Sequenced material: CD4+ T cells from peripheral blood mononuclear cells, taken in the second trimester of pregnancy. Receptors originate from a female donor with multiple sclerosis, enrolled in a pregnancy study.

The chain joins TRBV6-6 to TRBJ1-6; TRBD1 is a possible D gene (5 bases). Germline V gene data show CDR1 as MNHNY and CDR2 as SVGAGI (reference sequence). V gave up 0 bases and J gave up 11 bases, with 11 bases separating them. This CDR3 has 14 amino acids. This CDR3 is CASSYSREGTPLHF. DNA for the CDR3: TGTGCCAGCAGTTACTCCAGGGAGGGAACACCCCTCCACTTT.

This chain uses TRBV2 with TRBJ2-2; 8 nucleotides match TRBD1. This CDR3 has 16 residues. Germline-derived CDR1 and CDR2 are SNHLY and FYNNEI. The junction had 6 bases not matched to a gene; V was cut back by 2 bases and J by 4 bases. The CDR3 reads CASSEPRGHTTGELFF. CDR3 bases: TGTGCCAGCAGTGAACCCAGGGGGCATACCACCGGGGAGCTGTTTTTT.

J is TRBJ2-3 and V is TRBV12-5; a weak D match, TRBD2 (5 bases). V lost 0 bases, J lost 3 bases, and 13 bases lay in between. This CDR3 is built from 16 residues. The germline CDR1 and CDR2 sequences are LGHNT and FRNRAP. CDR3 sequence reads: CASGLVVAGGTDTQYF. CDR3 nucleotide sequence: TGTGCTAGTGGTTTGGTAGTCGCGGGTGGGACAGATACGCAGTATTTT.